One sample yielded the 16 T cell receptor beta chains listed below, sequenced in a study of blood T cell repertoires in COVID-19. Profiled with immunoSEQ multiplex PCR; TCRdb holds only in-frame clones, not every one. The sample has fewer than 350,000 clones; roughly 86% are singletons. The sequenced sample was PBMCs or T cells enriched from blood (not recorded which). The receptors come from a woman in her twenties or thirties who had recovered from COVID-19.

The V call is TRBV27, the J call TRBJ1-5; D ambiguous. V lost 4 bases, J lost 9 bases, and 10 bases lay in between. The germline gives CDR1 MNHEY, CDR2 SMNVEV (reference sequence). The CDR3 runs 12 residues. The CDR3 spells CASSSGVRPQHF. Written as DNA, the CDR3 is TGTGCCAGCAGTTCGGGTGTCCGGCCCCAGCATTTT.

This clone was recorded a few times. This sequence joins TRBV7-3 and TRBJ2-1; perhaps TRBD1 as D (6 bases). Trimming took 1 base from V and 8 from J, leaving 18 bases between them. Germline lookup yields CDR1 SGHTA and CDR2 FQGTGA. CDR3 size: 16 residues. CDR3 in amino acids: CASSLNRDTKFDEQFF. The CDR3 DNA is TGTGCCAGCAGCTTAAACCGGGACACCAAGTTTGATGAGCAGTTCTTC.

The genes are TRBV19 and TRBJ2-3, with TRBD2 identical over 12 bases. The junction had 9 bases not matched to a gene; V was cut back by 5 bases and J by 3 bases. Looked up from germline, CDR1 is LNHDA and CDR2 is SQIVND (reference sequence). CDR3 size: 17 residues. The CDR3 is CASSQNLAGGPTDTQYF. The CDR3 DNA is TGTGCCAGTAGTCAGAATCTAGCGGGGGGGCCGACAGATACGCAGTATTTT.

CDR3 region: CASSFTSGGADTQYF. The CDR3 DNA reads TGCGCCAGCAGCTTCACTAGCGGGGGGGCAGATACGCAGTATTTT. V usage is TRBV5-1 and J usage is TRBJ2-3; 13 nucleotides match TRBD2. V lost 2 bases to trimming and J lost 4 bases; unmatched junction nucleotides: 1. This CDR3 region has 15 residues. Germline V CDR1 and CDR2: SGHRS, YFSETQ. Filled out from reference TRBV5-1 and TRBJ2-3, the complete variable domain reads KAGVTQTPRYLIKTRGQQVTLSCSPISGHRSVSWYQQTPGQGLQFLFEYFSETQRNKGNFPGRFSGRQFSNSRSEMNVSTLELGDSALYLCASSFTSGGADTQYFGPGTRLTVL.

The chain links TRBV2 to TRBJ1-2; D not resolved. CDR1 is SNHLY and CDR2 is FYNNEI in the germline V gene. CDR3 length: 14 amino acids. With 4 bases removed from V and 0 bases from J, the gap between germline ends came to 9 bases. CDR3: CASSAPVSNYGYTF. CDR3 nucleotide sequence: TGTGCCAGCAGTGCTCCGGTATCTAACTATGGCTACACCTTC.

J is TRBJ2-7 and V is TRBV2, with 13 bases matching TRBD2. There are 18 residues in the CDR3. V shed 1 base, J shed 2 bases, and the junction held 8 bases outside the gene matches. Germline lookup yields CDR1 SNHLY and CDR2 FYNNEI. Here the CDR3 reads CASSEGRTSGGATYEQYF. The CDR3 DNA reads TGTGCCAGCAGTGAAGGTAGGACTAGCGGGGGCGCCACCTACGAGCAGTACTTC.

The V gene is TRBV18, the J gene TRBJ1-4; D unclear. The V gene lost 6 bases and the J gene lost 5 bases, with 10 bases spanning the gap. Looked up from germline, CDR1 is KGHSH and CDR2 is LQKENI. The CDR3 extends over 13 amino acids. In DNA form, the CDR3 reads TGTGCCAGCTCGGAGGGCCAAAATGAAAAACTGTTTTTT. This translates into CASSEGQNEKLFF.

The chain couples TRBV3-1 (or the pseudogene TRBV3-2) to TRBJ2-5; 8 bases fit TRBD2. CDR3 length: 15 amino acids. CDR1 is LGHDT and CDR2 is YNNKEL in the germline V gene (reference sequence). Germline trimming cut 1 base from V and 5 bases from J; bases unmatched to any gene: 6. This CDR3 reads CASSQVGTSYETQYF. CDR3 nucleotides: TGTGCCAGCAGCCAAGTCGGGACTAGTTATGAGACCCAGTACTTC.

Here the CDR3 reads CASSFSIRGTTYEQYF. For the CDR3, the DNA is TGTGCCAGCAGTTTCTCCATCCGTGGGACAACCTACGAGCAGTACTTC. V usage is TRBV27 and J usage is TRBJ2-7; D might be TRBD1 (6 bases). The V gene's germline CDR1 is MNHEY and CDR2 SMNVEV (reference sequence). The CDR3 contains 16 residues. Trimming cost V 3 bases and J 2 bases, with 17 bases left between them.

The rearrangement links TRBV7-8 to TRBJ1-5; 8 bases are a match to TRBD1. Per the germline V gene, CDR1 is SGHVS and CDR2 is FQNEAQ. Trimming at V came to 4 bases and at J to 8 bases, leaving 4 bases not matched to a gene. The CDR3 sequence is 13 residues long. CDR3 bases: TGTGCCAGCAGCTCCAGGGGGCAAGAGCCCCAGCATTTT. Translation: CASSSRGQEPQHF.

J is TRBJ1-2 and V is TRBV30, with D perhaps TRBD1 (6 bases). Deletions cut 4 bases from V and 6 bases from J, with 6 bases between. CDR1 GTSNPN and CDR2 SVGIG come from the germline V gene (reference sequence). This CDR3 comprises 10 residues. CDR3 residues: CAWTGDGYTF. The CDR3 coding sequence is TGTGCCTGGACAGGGGATGGCTACACCTTC.

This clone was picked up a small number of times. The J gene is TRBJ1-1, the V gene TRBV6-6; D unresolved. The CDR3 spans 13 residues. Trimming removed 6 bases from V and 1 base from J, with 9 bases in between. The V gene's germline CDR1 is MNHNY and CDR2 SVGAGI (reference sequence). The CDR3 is CASSQTPNTEAFF. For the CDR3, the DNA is TGTGCCAGCAGCCAAACACCGAACACTGAAGCTTTCTTT.

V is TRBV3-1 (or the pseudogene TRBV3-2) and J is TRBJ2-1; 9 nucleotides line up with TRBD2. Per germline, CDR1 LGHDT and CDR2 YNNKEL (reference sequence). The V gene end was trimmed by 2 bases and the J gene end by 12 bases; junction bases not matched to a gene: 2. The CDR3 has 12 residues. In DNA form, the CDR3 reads TGTGCCAGCAGCCAACTAGCGGGAAGGCAGTTCTTC. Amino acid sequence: CASSQLAGRQFF.

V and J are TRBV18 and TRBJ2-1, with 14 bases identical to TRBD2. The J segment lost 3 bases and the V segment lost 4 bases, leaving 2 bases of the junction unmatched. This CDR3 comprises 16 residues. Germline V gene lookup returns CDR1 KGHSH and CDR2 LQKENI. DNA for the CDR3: TGTGCCAGCTCACTAGGGACTAGCGGGAGCTACAATGAGCAGTTCTTC. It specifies CASSLGTSGSYNEQFF.

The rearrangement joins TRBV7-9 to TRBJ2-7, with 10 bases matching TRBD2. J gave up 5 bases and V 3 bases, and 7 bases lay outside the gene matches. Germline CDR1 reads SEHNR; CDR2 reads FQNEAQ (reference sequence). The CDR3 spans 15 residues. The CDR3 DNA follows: TGTGCCAGCAGCTTTTCTAGCGGGAGAATCCACGAGCAGTACTTC. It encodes CASSFSSGRIHEQYF.

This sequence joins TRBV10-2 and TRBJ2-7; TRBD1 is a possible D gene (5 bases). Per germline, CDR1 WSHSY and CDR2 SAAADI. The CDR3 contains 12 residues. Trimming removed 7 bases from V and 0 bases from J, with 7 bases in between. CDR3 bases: TGCGCCAGCAAGGGGCCCTCCTACGAGCAGTACTTC. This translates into CASKGPSYEQYF.